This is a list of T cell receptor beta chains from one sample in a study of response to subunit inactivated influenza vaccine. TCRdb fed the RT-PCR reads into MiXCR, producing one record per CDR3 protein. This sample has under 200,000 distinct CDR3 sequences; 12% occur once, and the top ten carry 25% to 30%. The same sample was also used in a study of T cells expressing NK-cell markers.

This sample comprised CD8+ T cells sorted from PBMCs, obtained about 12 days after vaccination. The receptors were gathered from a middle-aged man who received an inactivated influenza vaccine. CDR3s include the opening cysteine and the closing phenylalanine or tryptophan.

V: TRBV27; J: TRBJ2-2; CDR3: CASSLSGSGELFF
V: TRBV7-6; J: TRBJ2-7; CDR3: CASSLAQGVYEQYF
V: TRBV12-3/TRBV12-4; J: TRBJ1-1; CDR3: CASSLWGLNTEAFF
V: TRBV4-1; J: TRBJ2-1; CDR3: CASSQEIGVDEQFF
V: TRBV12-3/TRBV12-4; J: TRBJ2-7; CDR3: CASSLGLAPTYEQYF
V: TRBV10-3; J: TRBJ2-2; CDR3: CAISEQGTGELFF
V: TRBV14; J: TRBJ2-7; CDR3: CASSPGWGAYEQYF
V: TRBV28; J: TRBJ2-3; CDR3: CASSWRSLLGLLLAGADTQYF
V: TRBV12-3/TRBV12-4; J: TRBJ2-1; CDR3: CASSFFPGDGEQFF
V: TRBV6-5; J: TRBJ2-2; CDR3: CASSYVTGNTGELFF
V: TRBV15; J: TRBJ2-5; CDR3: CATSRDTEGGPESQYF
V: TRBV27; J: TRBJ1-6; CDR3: CASSPLGYNSPLHF
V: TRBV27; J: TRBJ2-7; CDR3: CASSLWQGAEQYF
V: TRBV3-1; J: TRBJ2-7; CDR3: CGSSQVTGGSEQYF
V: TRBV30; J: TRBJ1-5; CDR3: CAWSDRYEALNQPQHF
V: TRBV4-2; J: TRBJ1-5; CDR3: CASSQEWQGGNQPQHF
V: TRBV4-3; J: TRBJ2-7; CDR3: CASSQVSSGTRSNEQYF
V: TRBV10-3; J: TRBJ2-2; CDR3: CAISDWAGGTGELFF
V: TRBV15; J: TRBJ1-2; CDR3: CATSTPAGSGYTF
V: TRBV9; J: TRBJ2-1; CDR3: CASSVNSGLADNEQFF
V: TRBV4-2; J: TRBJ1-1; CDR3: CASSQVGTGRGTEAFF
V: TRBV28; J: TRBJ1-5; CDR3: CASSFQGASNQPQHF
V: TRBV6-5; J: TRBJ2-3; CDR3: CASSYGGRPTDTQYF
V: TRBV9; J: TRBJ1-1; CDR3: CASSVEDRNTEAFF
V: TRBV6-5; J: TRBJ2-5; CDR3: CASSYSWDRGQETQYF
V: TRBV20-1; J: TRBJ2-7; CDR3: CSATGTFDYEQYF
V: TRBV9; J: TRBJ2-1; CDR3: CASSALRDRAIHEQFF
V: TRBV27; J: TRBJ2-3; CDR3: CASSSLGAGGFTDTQYF
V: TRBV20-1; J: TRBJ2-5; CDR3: CSARLAGGEETQYF
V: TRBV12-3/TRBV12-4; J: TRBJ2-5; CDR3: CASSPAGADQETQYF
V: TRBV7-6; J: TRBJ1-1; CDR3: CASSRGQTNTEAFF
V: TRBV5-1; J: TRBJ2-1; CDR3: CASSSNSGIRSYNEQFF
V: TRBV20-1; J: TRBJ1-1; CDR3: CSARDIQGTEAFF
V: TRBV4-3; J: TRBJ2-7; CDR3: CASSQAGGSGYEQYF
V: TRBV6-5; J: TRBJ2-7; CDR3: CASSSTGHPFKQYF
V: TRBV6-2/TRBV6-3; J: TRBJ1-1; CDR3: CASSYGGRTEAFF
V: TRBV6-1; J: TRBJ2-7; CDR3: CASSDGTDYEQYF
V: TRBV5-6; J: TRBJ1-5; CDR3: CASSLGGSLAQPQHF
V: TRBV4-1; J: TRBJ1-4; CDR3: CASSQGPGTGERLFF
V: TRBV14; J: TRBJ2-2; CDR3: CASSQEPVGELFF